This T cell receptor (beta chain) was recorded in a study of blood T cell repertoires in COVID-19. Under the authors' procedure: For nucleated cells, counts were estimated from reference gene primer amplification. Produced via immunoSEQ multiplex PCR; TCRdb's table is partial and in-frame only. D and trimming were read from the DNA, whereas the V and J calls and clone size are those reported in that table. Among approximately 250,000 clones listed, around 90% were seen once. The junction had 7 bases not matched to a gene; V was cut back by 1 base and J by 1 base. CDR3 length: 17 amino acids. The germline V gene has CDR1 MNHEY and CDR2 SMNVEV (reference sequence).

Sequencing was done on a sample of peripheral blood. J is TRBJ2-1 and V is TRBV27; TRBD1 matches at 7 bases. The source is a woman aged 60 to 75 with COVID-19, enrolled during active disease. CDR3 in DNA: TGTGCCAGCAGTTTATGGACCGGGACAGAGTCCTACAATGAGCAGTTCTTC. It specifies CASSLWTGTESYNEQFF.